The T cell receptor (beta chain) described here comes from a study of blood T cell repertoires in COVID-19. CDR3 length equals 13 residues. Per germline, CDR1 ENHRY and CDR2 SYGVKD. J was trimmed by 6 bases and V by 8 bases; bases with no gene match: 7. Assay: immunoSEQ multiplex PCR; the TCRdb copy retains only in-frame clones and omits some. The sample consists of roughly 190,000 clones, 80% to 90% of them appearing once. The sequence derives from a woman aged 35 to 49 with COVID-19, enrolled during active disease. Sample: peripheral blood. The V gene is TRBV10-3, the J gene TRBJ2-7; 10 positions match TRBD2. Here the CDR3 reads CAIGGLAGVEQYF. CDR3 in DNA: TGTGCCATCGGGGGGCTAGCGGGAGTCGAGCAGTACTTC.